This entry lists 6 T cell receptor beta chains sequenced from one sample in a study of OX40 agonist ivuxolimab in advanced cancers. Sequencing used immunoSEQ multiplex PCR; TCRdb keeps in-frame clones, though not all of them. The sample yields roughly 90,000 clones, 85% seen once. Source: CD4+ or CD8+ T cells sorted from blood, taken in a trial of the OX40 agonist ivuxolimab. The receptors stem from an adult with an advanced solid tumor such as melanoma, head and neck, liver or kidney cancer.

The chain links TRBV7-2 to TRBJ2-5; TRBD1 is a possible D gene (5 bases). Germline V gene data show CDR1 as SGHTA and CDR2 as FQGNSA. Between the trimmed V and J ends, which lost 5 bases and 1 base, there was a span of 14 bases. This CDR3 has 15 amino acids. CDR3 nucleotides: TGTGCCAGCAGCCCAGGACATGGACCCCAAGAGACCCAGTACTTC. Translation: CASSPGHGPQETQYF.

The CDR3, as DNA: TGCGCCAGCAGCTTGTCGGTGACTCGGGCTGAAGCTTTCTTT. Residues: CASSLSVTRAEAFF. V is TRBV5-1 and J is TRBJ1-1; D is uncertain. Germline V gene data show CDR1 as SGHRS and CDR2 as YFSETQ. The CDR3 spans 14 residues. Trimming shortened V by 1 base and J by 6 bases, and 13 bases separated the two germline ends.

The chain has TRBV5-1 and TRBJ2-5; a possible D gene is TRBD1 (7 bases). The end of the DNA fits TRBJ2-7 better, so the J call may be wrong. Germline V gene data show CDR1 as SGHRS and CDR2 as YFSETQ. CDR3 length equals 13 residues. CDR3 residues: CASSAGQSYEQYF. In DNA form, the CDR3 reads TGCGCCAGCAGCGCGGGACAGTCCTACGAGCAGTACTTC.

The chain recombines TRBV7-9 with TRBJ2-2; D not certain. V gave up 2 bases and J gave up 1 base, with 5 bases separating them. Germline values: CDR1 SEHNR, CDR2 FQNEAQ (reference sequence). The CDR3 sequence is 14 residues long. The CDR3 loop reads CASSLYQNTGELFF. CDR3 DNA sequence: TGTGCCAGCAGCTTATACCAGAACACCGGGGAGCTGTTTTTT. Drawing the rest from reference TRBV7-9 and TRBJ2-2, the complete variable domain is DTGVSQNPRHKITKRGQNVTFRCDPISEHNRLYWYRQTLGQGPEFLTYFQNEAQLEKSRLLSDRFSAERPKGSFSTLEIQRTEQGDSAMYLCASSLYQNTGELFFGEGSRLTVL.

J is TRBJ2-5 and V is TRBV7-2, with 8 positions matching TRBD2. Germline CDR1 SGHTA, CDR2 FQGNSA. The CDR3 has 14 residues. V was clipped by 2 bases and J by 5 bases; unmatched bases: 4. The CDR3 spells CASSLRGGRETQYF. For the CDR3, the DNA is TGTGCCAGCAGCTTACGGGGGGGCAGGGAGACCCAGTACTTC. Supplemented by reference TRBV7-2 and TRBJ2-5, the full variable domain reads GAGVSQSPSNKVTEKGKDVELRCDPISGHTALYWYRQSLGQGLEFLIYFQGNSAPDKSGLPSDRFSAERTGGSVSTLTIQRTQQEDSAVYLCASSLRGGRETQYFGPGTRLLVL.

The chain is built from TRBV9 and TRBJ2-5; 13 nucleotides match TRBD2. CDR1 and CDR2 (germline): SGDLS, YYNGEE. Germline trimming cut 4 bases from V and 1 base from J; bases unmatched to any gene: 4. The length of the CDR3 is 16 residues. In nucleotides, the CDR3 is TGTGCCAGCAGCCTTGGGACTAGCGGGGCCCAAGAGACCCAGTACTTC. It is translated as CASSLGTSGAQETQYF.